These 20 T cell receptor beta chains originate from one sample sequenced in a study of radiation and T cells in renal cell carcinoma. The time point was: blood 4 weeks post-SBRT, at nephrectomy. The treatment denotes: 15 Gy SBRT to primary tumor, nephrectomy 4 weeks later. Clones were sequenced by immunoSEQ multiplex PCR, and TCRdb holds only the in-frame ones, with some missing. In the table there are some 81,000 clones, roughly nine tenths of which are singletons. The source was blood, collected from a patient whose treatment included radiotherapy and nephrectomy. The source is a woman in her 70s with renal cell carcinoma.

This clone was seen only once. The V gene is TRBV30, the J gene TRBJ1-3; no clear D gene. The CDR3 runs to 14 residues. Trimming left V 0 bases short and J 0 bases short, with 6 bases between. Germline V gene sequence: CDR1 GTSNPN, CDR2 SVGIG (reference sequence). CDR3 DNA: TGTGCCTGGAGTGTTGGACTCTCTGGAAACACCATATATTTT. Its protein is CAWSVGLSGNTIYF.

The chain recombines TRBV29-1 with TRBJ1-1; a weak D match, TRBD1 (5 bases). Germline V gene data show CDR1 as SQVTM and CDR2 as ANQGSEA. Trimming cost V 7 bases and J 0 bases, with 12 bases left between them. The CDR3 length is 13 residues. This chain's CDR3 is CSARQSMNTEAFF. For the CDR3, the DNA is TGCAGCGCCAGACAGTCAATGAACACTGAAGCTTTCTTT.

The chain joins TRBV5-1 to TRBJ1-2; a possible D gene is TRBD1 (6 bases). The CDR3 is made up of 15 amino acids. Germline CDR1 and CDR2: SGHRS and YFSETQ. Trimming left V 0 bases short and J 4 bases short, with 13 bases between. CDR3 sequence reads: CASSLANRASYGYTF. DNA of the CDR3: TGCGCCAGCAGCTTGGCTAACAGGGCCAGCTATGGCTACACCTTC.

This chain joins TRBV4-3 and TRBJ2-2, with D maybe TRBD2 (6 bases). CDR1 is LGHNA and CDR2 is YSLEER in the germline V gene. V lost 1 base and J 6 bases, leaving 9 bases between the germline ends. The CDR3 length is 14 residues. DNA for the CDR3: TGCGCCAGCAGCCAAGGCGGGGTACCCGGGGAGCTGTTTTTT. This gives the protein CASSQGGVPGELFF.

The J gene is TRBJ1-1, the V gene TRBV19, with D maybe TRBD1 (6 bases). Germline V gene lookup returns CDR1 LNHDA and CDR2 SQIVND (reference sequence). CDR3 length: 11 amino acids. With 6 bases removed from V and 9 bases from J, the gap between germline ends came to 11 bases. CDR3 bases: TGTGCCAGTAGCCGACAGGCCCAAGCTTTCTTT. This sequence encodes CASSRQAQAFF.

This sequence joins TRBV6-5 and TRBJ1-5; D call uncertain. Trimming pared 3 bases from V and 0 bases from J, leaving 6 bases between. The CDR3 runs 14 residues. The germline V gene encodes CDR1 MNHEY and CDR2 SVGAGI. CDR3 nucleotides: TGTGCCAGCAGTTATGACCGTAGCAATCAGCCCCAGCATTTT. Its protein product is CASSYDRSNQPQHF.

The rearrangement uses TRBV5-1 and TRBJ2-5; unclear D gene. The CDR3 spans 13 residues. Germline assignment: CDR1 SGHRS and CDR2 YFSETQ. The V end lost 1 base, the J end lost 2 bases, and 6 bases lay between the germline ends. DNA for the CDR3: TGCGCCAGCAGCTTGAAACTACAAGAGACCCAGTACTTC. Translated: CASSLKLQETQYF.

The rearrangement joins TRBV7-6 to TRBJ1-2, with D uncertain. V was pared by 1 base and J by 5 bases, with 11 bases between. The CDR3 runs 14 residues. Per the germline V gene, CDR1 is SGHVS and CDR2 is FNYEAQ. The CDR3 sequence is CASSLGATGYGYTF. CDR3 nucleotide sequence: TGTGCCAGCAGCTTAGGGGCCACTGGTTATGGCTACACCTTC. Variable domain in full (rest from reference TRBV7-6 and TRBJ1-2): GAGVSQSPRYKVTKRGQDVALRCDPISGHVSLYWYRQALGQGPEFLTYFNYEAQQDKSGLPNDRFSAERPEGSISTLTIQRTEQRDSAMYRCASSLGATGYGYTFGSGTRLTVV.

This chain joins TRBV6-1 and TRBJ1-2, with 10 bases matching TRBD1. Per the germline V gene, CDR1 is MNHNS and CDR2 is SASEGT. The V segment lost 8 bases and the J segment 8 bases; nucleotides outside the gene matches: 14. The CDR3 is made up of 15 amino acids. CDR3 nucleotide sequence: TGTGCCAGCCGACTCGCCGGGACAGGGGTAGGAGGCTACACCTTC. Its protein is CASRLAGTGVGGYTF.

The chain links TRBV5-1 to TRBJ2-4; D call uncertain. The CDR3 is 13 residues long. Deletions cut 0 bases from V and 4 bases from J, with 5 bases between. Germline V gene lookup returns CDR1 SGHRS and CDR2 YFSETQ. CDR3 DNA: TGCGCCAGCAGCTTGGACAGAAAAAACATTCAGTACTTC. Its protein product is CASSLDRKNIQYF.

The J gene is TRBJ2-1, the V gene TRBV2, with TRBD2 matching 7 bases. Germline loops: CDR1 SNHLY, CDR2 FYNNEI. J gave up 7 bases and V 6 bases, and 9 bases lay outside the gene matches. The CDR3 runs 14 residues. The CDR3 region has the DNA TGTGCCAGCAGGTCTGCGGGGGTCCGTAATGAGCAGTTCTTC. This sequence encodes CASRSAGVRNEQFF.

CDR3 protein: CASSPGTFYGYTF. The CDR3 nucleotides read TGTGCCAGCAGCCCGGGAACGTTCTATGGCTACACCTTC. V usage is TRBV7-2 and J usage is TRBJ1-2; no clear D. Germline values: CDR1 SGHTA, CDR2 FQGNSA. The CDR3 is 13 amino acids. Trimming pared 5 bases from V and 4 bases from J, leaving 11 bases between.

The CDR3 region has the DNA TGTGCCAGCAGACGGACGGTGAACACTGAAGCTTTCTTT. This gives the protein CASRRTVNTEAFF. This chain connects TRBV7-3 to TRBJ1-1; D call uncertain. Germline CDR1 SGHTA, CDR2 FQGTGA. The CDR3 runs 13 residues. Trimming cost V 6 bases and J 0 bases, with 8 bases left between them. The complete variable domain, with remaining parts taken from reference TRBV7-3 and TRBJ1-1, reads GAGVSQTPSNKVTEKGKYVELRCDPISGHTALYWYRQSLGQGPEFLIYFQGTGAADDSGLPNDRFFAVRPEGSVSTLKIQRTERGDSAVYLCASRRTVNTEAFFGQGTRLTVV.

The sample holds one count of this clone. The rearrangement joins TRBV19 to TRBJ2-3; tentatively, D is TRBD1 (6 bases). Per the germline V gene, CDR1 is LNHDA and CDR2 is SQIVND (reference sequence). This CDR3 is 13 amino acids long. V shed 10 bases and J shed 8 bases, with 19 bases lying between them. The CDR3 coding sequence is TGTGCCAATGCCGGGACAAAGGTCGCTACGCAGTATTTT. Translating gives CANAGTKVATQYF.

The CDR3, as DNA: TGTGCCAGCAGTGGTACGGCCTCTGGGGCCAACGTCCTGACTTTC. Translated: CASSGTASGANVLTF. This chain uses TRBV2 with TRBJ2-6; no definite D call. The CDR3 sequence is 15 residues long. V shed 4 bases and J shed 0 bases, with 7 bases lying between them. CDR1 and CDR2 from the germline V gene are SNHLY and FYNNEI.

V and J are TRBV27 and TRBJ1-6; unclear D gene. Germline CDR1 MNHEY, CDR2 SMNVEV (reference sequence). The CDR3 loop spans 15 amino acids. Trimming removed 6 bases at V and 6 bases at J, with 15 bases between. The CDR3 region is CASRILGQLNSPLHF. The DNA for the CDR3 is TGTGCCAGCAGAATACTGGGCCAGCTTAATTCACCCCTCCACTTT.

The chain is built from TRBV7-2 and TRBJ1-2, with TRBD1 matching 7 bases. V lost 5 bases to trimming and J lost 2 bases; unmatched junction nucleotides: 2. The CDR3 spans 13 residues. Germline V CDR1 and CDR2: SGHTA, FQGNSA. CDR3 region: CASSVQGNYGYTF. The DNA of the CDR3 is TGTGCCAGCAGCGTACAGGGGAACTATGGCTACACCTTC.

The genes are TRBV9 and TRBJ1-5, with a weak D call TRBD1 (5 bases). The CDR3 loop spans 15 amino acids. CDR1 and CDR2 (germline): SGDLS, YYNGEE. The ends were cut back, 4 bases at V and 6 bases at J, with 17 bases in the middle. CDR3 nucleotides: TGTGCCAGCAGCCCGGGGGGGGACTCCAGTCAGCCCCAGCATTTT. Its translation: CASSPGGDSSQPQHF.

V gene TRBV5-1 combines with J gene TRBJ1-4; D gene ambiguous. V lost 7 bases and J 0 bases, leaving 13 bases between the germline ends. CDR1 and CDR2 from the germline V gene are SGHRS and YFSETQ. This CDR3 contains 15 residues. The CDR3 DNA is TGCGCCAGCGCGGATAGGACGGCAACTAATGAAAAACTGTTTTTT. Translating it yields CASADRTATNEKLFF.

This chain links TRBV20-1 with TRBJ2-1, with D unresolved. In germline, CDR1 is DFQATT, CDR2 SNEGSKA (reference sequence). CDR3 size: 11 residues. V was shortened by 1 base and J by 8 bases, with 6 bases between the two germline ends. In nucleotides, the CDR3 is TGCAGTGCTAGAGGGGGTTATGAGCAGTTCTTC. Its translation is CSARGGYEQFF.